This T cell receptor (beta chain) was obtained from a study of blood T cell repertoires in COVID-19. Looking at the study overall: PBMCs, B-cell-depleted T cells, or T cells provided the cDNA or gDNA that made up the material.

Data came from immunoSEQ multiplex PCR; TCRdb stores just in-frame clones and leaves some out. This sample carries 150,000 to 200,000 clones, about 84% of them seen once, and the ten largest clones take roughly 12%. Enrolled through a virtual design, the participants were between about 18 and 100 years of age and came from roughly 22 US areas. There are 15 residues in the CDR3. Germline CDR1 SGHVS, CDR2 FNYEAQ. The germline V and J ends were trimmed by 1 base and 0 bases, with 10 bases remaining between them. J is TRBJ2-7 and V is TRBV7-6; maybe TRBD2 (6 bases). Sequencing input: PBMCs or T cells enriched from blood (not recorded which). This clonotype originated in a man aged 50 or older who had recovered from COVID-19. CDR3 DNA: TGTGCCAGCAGCTTAGAGGAGGGGATCTCCTACGAGCAGTACTTC. Its protein is CASSLEEGISYEQYF.